This T cell receptor (beta chain) was found in a study of T-cell reconstitution after alpha-beta-depleted transplantation in children (dated by TCRdb to about 2016). Regarding the research as a whole: Using TCR repertoire profiling, the study quantitatively followed how T-cell immune reconstitution unfolded in children after TCRalphabeta/CD19-depleted allogeneic hematopoietic cell transplantation.

On this clonotype: Its recognized antigen is unknown. No base-level quality is on record; no much larger clone is a single base apart.

Library generation was performed with PCR. TCRdb records Illumina HiSeq 2500 as the sequencer. Molecular barcoding was employed in the preparation of TCR libraries, with unique molecular identifiers being used to normalize TCRbeta repertoire quantification. The raw public reads went through TCRdb reprocessing: fastp at Q25, MiXCR clone calling, in-frame beta chains kept. Rows merge per CDR3 protein into single entries with the most common DNA and genes. The sample table records 600,000 to 700,000 distinct CDR3 sequences; 16% of these occur just once. The ten biggest clones cover 1.1% of the sample. The clonotype was recovered from a human donor who donated a stem cell graft to a child with acute myeloid leukemia. Source: PBMCs from the stem cell graft donor, taken from the stem cell graft.

The bases are TGTGCCAGCAGTTACCGGACAGGGGGGGCTAGGGACTTTGGCTACACCTTC. It specifies CASSYRTGGARDFGYTF. This chain is built from TRBV6-5 and TRBJ1-2, with TRBD1 identical over 10 junction bases. From the cysteine through the phenylalanine, the CDR3 covers 17 amino acids. The retained sequence is limited to the CDR3, 51 bases, with the frame set at the first base. Trimming removed 2 bases from V and 7 bases from J; the gene matches leave 13 bases unexplained. CDR1 MNHEY and CDR2 SVGAGI are derived from the germline V gene.